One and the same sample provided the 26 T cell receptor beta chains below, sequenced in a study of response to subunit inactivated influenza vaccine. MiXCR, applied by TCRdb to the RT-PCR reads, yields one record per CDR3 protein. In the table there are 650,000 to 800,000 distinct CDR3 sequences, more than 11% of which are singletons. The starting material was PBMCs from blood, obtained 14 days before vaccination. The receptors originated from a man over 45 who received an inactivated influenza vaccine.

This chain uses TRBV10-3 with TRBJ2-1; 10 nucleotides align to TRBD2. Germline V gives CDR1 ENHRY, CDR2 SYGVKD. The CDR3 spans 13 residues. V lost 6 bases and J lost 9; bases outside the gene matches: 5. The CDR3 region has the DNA TGTGCCATCAGCATTTCTAGCGGGAGTGAGCAGTTCTTC. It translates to CAISISSGSEQFF.

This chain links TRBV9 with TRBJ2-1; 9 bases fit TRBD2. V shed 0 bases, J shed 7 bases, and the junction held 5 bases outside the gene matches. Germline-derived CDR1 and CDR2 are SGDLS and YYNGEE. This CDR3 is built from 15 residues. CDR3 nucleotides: TGTGCCAGCAGCGTAGCTACGACTAGCGGAAATGAGCAGTTCTTC. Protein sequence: CASSVATTSGNEQFF.

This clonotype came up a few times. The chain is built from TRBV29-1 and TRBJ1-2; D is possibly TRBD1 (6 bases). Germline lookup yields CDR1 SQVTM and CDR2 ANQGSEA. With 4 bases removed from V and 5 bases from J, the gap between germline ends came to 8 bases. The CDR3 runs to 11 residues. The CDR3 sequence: CSVGGQYGYTF. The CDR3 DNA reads TGCAGCGTTGGAGGACAGTATGGCTACACCTTC.

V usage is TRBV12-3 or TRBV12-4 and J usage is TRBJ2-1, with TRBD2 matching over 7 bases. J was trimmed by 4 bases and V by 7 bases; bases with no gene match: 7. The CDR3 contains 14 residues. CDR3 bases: TGTGCCAGCAACGCGGGGGTGGGGTACAATGAGCAGTTCTTC. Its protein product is CASNAGVGYNEQFF.

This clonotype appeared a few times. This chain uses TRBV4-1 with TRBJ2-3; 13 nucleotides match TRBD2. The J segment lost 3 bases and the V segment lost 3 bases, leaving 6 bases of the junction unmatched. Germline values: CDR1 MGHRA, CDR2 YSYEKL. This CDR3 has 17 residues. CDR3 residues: CASSHRLAGGRTDTQYF. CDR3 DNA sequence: TGCGCCAGCAGCCACCGACTAGCGGGGGGTAGAACAGATACGCAGTATTTT.

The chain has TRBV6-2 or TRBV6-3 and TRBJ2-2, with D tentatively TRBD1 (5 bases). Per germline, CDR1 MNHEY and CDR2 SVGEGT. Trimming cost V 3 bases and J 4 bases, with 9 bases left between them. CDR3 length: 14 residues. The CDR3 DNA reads TGTGCCAGCAGTTATCTTGGGGCCACCGGGGAGCTGTTTTTT. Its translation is CASSYLGATGELFF.

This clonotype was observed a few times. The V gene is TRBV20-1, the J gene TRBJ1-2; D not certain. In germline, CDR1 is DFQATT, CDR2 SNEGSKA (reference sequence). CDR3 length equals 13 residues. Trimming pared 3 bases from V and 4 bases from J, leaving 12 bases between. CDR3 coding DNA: TGCAGTGCTAGGGGTGTGGCAGTCTATGGCTACACCTTC. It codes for CSARGVAVYGYTF.

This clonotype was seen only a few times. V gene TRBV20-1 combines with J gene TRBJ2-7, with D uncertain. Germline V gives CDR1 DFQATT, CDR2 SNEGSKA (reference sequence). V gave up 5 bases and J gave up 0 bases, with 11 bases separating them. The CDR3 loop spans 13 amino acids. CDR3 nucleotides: TGCAGTGCTGTACCGACCGTCTCCTACGAGCAGTACTTC. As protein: CSAVPTVSYEQYF.

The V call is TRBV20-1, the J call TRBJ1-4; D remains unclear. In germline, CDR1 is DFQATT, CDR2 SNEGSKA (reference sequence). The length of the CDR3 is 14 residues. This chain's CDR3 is CSSSRMSRNEKLFF. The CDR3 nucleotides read TGCAGCTCCTCCCGGATGAGCAGAAATGAAAAACTGTTTTTT.

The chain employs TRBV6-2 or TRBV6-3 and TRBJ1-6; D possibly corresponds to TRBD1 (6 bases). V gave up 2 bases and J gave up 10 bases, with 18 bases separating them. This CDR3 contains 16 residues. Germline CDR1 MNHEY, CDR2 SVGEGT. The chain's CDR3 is CASSYPTGKVGSPLHF. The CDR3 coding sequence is TGTGCCAGCAGTTACCCCACAGGGAAGGTGGGGTCACCCCTCCACTTT.

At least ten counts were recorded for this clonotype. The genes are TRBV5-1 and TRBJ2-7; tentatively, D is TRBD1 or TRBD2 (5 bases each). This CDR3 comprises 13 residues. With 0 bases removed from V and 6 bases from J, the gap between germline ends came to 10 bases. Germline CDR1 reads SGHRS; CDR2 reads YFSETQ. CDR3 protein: CASSLEGTVEQYF. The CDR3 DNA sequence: TGCGCCAGCAGCTTGGAAGGGACGGTCGAGCAGTACTTC.

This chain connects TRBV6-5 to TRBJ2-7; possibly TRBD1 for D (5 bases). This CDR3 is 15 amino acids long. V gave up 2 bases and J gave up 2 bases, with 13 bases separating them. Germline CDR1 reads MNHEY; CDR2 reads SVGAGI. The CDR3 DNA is TGTGCCAGCAGTTACATGCAGGGCCCCCCCTACGAGCAGTACTTC. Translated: CASSYMQGPPYEQYF.

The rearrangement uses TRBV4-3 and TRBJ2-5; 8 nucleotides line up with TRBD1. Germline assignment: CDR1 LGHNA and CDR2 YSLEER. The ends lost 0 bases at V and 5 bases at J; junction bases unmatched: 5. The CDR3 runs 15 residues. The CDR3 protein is CASSQDRTGLETQYF. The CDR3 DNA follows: TGCGCCAGCAGCCAAGACAGGACAGGGCTGGAGACCCAGTACTTC.

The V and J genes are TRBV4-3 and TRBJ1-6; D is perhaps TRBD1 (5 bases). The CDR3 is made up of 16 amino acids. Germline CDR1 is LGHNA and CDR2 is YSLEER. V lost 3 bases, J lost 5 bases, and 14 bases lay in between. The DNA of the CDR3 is TGCGCCAGCAGCCACGAGATTGGGGGGAATAATTCACCCCTCCACTTT. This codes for CASSHEIGGNNSPLHF.

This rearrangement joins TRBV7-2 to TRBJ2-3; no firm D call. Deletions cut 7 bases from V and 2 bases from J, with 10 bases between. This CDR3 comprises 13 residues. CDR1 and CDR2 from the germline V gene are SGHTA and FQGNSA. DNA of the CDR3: TGTGCCAGCACCCGGGTCCTCACAGATACGCAGTATTTT. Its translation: CASTRVLTDTQYF.

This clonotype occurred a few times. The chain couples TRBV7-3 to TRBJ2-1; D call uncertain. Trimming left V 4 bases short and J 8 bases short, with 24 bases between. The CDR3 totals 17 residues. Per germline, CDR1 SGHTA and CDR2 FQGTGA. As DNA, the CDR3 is TGTGCCAGCAGCTCCATACCCCGGGTCGGCGGTGTTTATGAGCAGTTCTTC. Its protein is CASSSIPRVGGVYEQFF.

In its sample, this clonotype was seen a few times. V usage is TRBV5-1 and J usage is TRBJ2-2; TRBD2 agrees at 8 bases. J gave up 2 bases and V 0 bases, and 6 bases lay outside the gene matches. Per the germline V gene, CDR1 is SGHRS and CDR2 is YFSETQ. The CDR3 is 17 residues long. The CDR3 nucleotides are TGCGCCAGCAGCTTGGGAGCGGGGGCCACCAACACCGGGGAGCTGTTTTTT. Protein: CASSLGAGATNTGELFF.

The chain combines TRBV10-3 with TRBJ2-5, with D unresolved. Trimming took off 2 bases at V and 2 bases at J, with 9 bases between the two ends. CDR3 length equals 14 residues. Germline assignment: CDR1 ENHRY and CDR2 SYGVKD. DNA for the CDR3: TGTGCCATCAGTGAGGGGTCGCAACAAGAGACCCAGTACTTC. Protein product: CAISEGSQQETQYF.

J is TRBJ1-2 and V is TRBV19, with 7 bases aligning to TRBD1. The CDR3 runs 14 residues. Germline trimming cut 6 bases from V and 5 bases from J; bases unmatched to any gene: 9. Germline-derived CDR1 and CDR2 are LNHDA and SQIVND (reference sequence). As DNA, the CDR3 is TGTGCCAGTAGCCCGGACAGGAGGGGGTATGGCTACACCTTC. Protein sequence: CASSPDRRGYGYTF.

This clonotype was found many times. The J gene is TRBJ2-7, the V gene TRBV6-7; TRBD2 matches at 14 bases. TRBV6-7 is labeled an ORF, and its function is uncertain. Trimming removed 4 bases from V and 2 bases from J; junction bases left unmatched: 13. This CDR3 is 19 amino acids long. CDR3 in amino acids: CASSCTTSGRAGRTYEQYF. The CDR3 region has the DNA TGTGCCAGCAGTTGCACGACTAGCGGGAGGGCCGGTCGGACCTACGAGCAGTACTTC.

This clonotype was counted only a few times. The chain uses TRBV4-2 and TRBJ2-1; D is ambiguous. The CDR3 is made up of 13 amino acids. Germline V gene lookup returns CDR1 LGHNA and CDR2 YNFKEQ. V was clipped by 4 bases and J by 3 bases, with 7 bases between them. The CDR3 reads CASSRGIYNEQFF. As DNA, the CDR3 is TGTGCCAGCAGCCGAGGAATCTACAATGAGCAGTTCTTC.

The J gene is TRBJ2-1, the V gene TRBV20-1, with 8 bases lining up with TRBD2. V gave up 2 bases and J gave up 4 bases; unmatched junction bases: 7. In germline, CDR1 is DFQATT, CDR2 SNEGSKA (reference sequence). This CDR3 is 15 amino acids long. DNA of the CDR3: TGCAGTGCTAGATCCCTAGCGGGTCGTTACAATGAGCAGTTCTTC. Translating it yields CSARSLAGRYNEQFF.

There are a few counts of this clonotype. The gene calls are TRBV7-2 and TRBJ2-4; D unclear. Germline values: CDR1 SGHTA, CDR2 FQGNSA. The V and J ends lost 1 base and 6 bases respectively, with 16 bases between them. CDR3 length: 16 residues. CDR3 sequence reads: CASSLVELATLNIQYF. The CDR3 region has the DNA TGTGCCAGCAGCTTAGTTGAGCTGGCGACCTTAAACATTCAGTACTTC.

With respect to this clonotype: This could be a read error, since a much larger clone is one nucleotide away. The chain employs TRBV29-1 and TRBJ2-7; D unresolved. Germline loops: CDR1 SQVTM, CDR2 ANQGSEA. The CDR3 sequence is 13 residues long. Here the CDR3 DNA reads TGCAGCGTTGTTCTCCAATCCTCCTACGAGCTGTACTTC. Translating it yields CSVVLQSSYELYF.

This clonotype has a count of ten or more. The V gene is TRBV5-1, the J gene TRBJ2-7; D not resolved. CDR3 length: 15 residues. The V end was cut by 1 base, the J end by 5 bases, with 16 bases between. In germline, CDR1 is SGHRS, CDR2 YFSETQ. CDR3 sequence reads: CASSLMAGLKDEQYF. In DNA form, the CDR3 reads TGCGCCAGCAGCTTGATGGCCGGGTTAAAAGACGAGCAGTACTTC.

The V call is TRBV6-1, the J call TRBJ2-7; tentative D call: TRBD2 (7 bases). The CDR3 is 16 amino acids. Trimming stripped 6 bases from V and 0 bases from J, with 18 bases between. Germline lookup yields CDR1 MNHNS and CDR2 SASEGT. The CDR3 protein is CASRGGDFWASYEQYF. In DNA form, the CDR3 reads TGTGCCAGCAGAGGGGGGGACTTTTGGGCCTCCTACGAGCAGTACTTC.